These 28 T cell receptor beta chains were sequenced from one sample in a study of cytomegalovirus exposure and HLA in healthy donors. The study ran its PCR with 60 Vbeta and 13 Jbeta primers. Only in-frame clones appear in the TCRdb table, and some are missing; sequencing was by immunoSEQ multiplex PCR. The sample consists of roughly 180,000 clones, more than 65% of them appearing once. Sequencing was done on a sample of PBMCs. These receptors came from a man aged 25 to 45 in good health and CMV-seronegative.

V is TRBV6-6 and J is TRBJ1-2; TRBD1 might be the D (6 bases). Germline lookup yields CDR1 MNHNY and CDR2 SVGAGI (reference sequence). Trimming pared 8 bases from V and 6 bases from J, leaving 22 bases between. This CDR3 is 15 amino acids long. As DNA, the CDR3 is TGTGCCAGCGTTAATACAGGGCCCGGGCTTGATGGCTACACCTTC. Its translation: CASVNTGPGLDGYTF.

This clone was observed a few times. V usage is TRBV7-2 and J usage is TRBJ1-5; D is ambiguous. V lost 1 base and J 4 bases, leaving 14 bases between the germline ends. The V gene's germline CDR1 is SGHTA and CDR2 FQGNSA. This CDR3 contains 16 residues. CDR3 in amino acids: CASSLGLRQHNQPQHF. DNA for the CDR3: TGTGCCAGCAGCTTAGGATTGCGGCAGCATAATCAGCCCCAGCATTTT.

This chain joins TRBV19 and TRBJ2-7; maybe TRBD1 (5 bases). Germline loops: CDR1 LNHDA, CDR2 SQIVND (reference sequence). V was trimmed by 3 bases and J by 2 bases, leaving 17 bases between them. The CDR3 is 16 amino acids. The CDR3 protein is CASSIISRAKPYEQYF. The CDR3 region has the DNA TGTGCCAGTAGTATTATTTCCAGGGCCAAACCCTACGAGCAGTACTTC. Based on the CDR3 plus reference TRBV19 and TRBJ2-7, the full variable domain is DGGITQSPKYLFRKEGQNVTLSCEQNLNHDAMYWYRQDPGQGLRLIYYSQIVNDFQKGDIAEGYSVSREKKESFPLTVTSAQKNPTAFYLCASSIISRAKPYEQYFGPGTRLTVT.

The J gene is TRBJ1-2, the V gene TRBV4-1; 8 nucleotides align to TRBD1. Germline CDR1 is MGHRA and CDR2 is YSYEKL. There are 15 residues in the CDR3. Trimming at V came to 2 bases and at J to 4 bases, leaving 6 bases not matched to a gene. This chain's CDR3 is CASSQPRTGFYGYTF. The CDR3 DNA is TGCGCCAGCAGCCAACCGAGGACAGGGTTCTATGGCTACACCTTC.

The chain links TRBV7-2 to TRBJ2-7; 7 bases match TRBD1. CDR1 SGHTA and CDR2 FQGNSA come from the germline V gene. J gave up 3 bases and V 4 bases, and 9 bases lay outside the gene matches. The CDR3 runs to 15 residues. CDR3 DNA: TGTGCCAGCAGCTCAGACAGGGTCAAGGGCTACGAGCAGTACTTC. It encodes CASSSDRVKGYEQYF.

The V gene is TRBV19, the J gene TRBJ1-2, with D perhaps TRBD1 (6 bases). The CDR3 covers 16 residues. The germline V gene encodes CDR1 LNHDA and CDR2 SQIVND (reference sequence). Trimming left V 8 bases short and J 4 bases short, with 23 bases between. The CDR3 is CASDPSGPGHRYGYTF. The CDR3 nucleotides read TGTGCCAGTGATCCCTCGGGGCCGGGACACCGCTATGGCTACACCTTC. The full variable domain, in which reference TRBV19 and TRBJ1-2 provide the parts outside the CDR3, is DGGITQSPKYLFRKEGQNVTLSCEQNLNHDAMYWYRQDPGQGLRLIYYSQIVNDFQKGDIAEGYSVSREKKESFPLTVTSAQKNPTAFYLCASDPSGPGHRYGYTFGSGTRLTVV.

This chain links TRBV7-2 with TRBJ2-3; D is undetermined. This CDR3 comprises 12 residues. Trimming removed 0 bases at V and 8 bases at J, with 6 bases between. CDR1 SGHTA and CDR2 FQGNSA come from the germline V gene. As DNA, the CDR3 is TGTGCCAGCAGCTTAGCGGGCCTTACGCAGTATTTT. Protein sequence: CASSLAGLTQYF. Using reference TRBV7-2 and TRBJ2-3 for the parts outside the CDR3, the full variable domain is GAGVSQSPSNKVTEKGKDVELRCDPISGHTALYWYRQSLGQGLEFLIYFQGNSAPDKSGLPSDRFSAERTGGSVSTLTIQRTQQEDSAVYLCASSLAGLTQYFGPGTRLTVL.

The V call is TRBV7-2, the J call TRBJ1-1; D is possibly TRBD1 (5 bases). Germline loops: CDR1 SGHTA, CDR2 FQGNSA. The CDR3 loop spans 11 amino acids. The V end was cut by 6 bases, the J end by 7 bases, with 9 bases between. CDR3 amino acids: CASSRQGEAFF. The CDR3 DNA is TGTGCCAGCAGTCGCCAGGGTGAAGCTTTCTTT.

The chain is built from TRBV9 and TRBJ1-1; 8 positions match TRBD1. CDR3 size: 14 residues. Germline values: CDR1 SGDLS, CDR2 YYNGEE. Germline trimming cut 2 bases from V and 3 bases from J; bases unmatched to any gene: 3. Here the CDR3 DNA reads TGTGCCAGCAGCGTCGGGGACAGGCACACTGAAGCTTTCTTT. This codes for CASSVGDRHTEAFF.

V and J are TRBV5-4 and TRBJ2-1; 10 nucleotides line up with TRBD2. CDR3 length equals 16 residues. In germline, CDR1 is SGHNT, CDR2 YYREEE (reference sequence). Trimming cost V 3 bases and J 5 bases; bases outside gene matches: 8. CDR3 residues: CASSSPERGGHNEQFF. CDR3 nucleotide sequence: TGTGCCAGCAGCTCCCCCGAGCGGGGGGGTCACAATGAGCAGTTCTTC.

The J gene is TRBJ1-3, the V gene TRBV6-1; 7 bases map to TRBD1. CDR1 MNHNS and CDR2 SASEGT come from the germline V gene. The V and J ends lost 5 bases and 1 base, in that order; junction bases with no gene match: 5. The CDR3 loop spans 15 amino acids. The CDR3 DNA is TGTGCCAGCAGTCCCTCGACAGGGTCTGGAAACACCATATATTTT. This gives the protein CASSPSTGSGNTIYF.

Turning to this clone: In the same sample, other DNA sequences code for this CDR3. V and J are TRBV5-1 and TRBJ2-1; 9 bases match TRBD1. Unmatched junction bases numbered 5, after V lost 0 bases and J lost 4 bases. The CDR3 consists of 16 residues. Germline V gene sequence: CDR1 SGHRS, CDR2 YFSETQ. CDR3 protein: CASSLGGTGSYNEQFF. CDR3 bases: TGCGCCAGCAGCTTGGGAGGGACAGGGTCATACAATGAGCAGTTCTTC.

This sequence joins TRBV6-5 and TRBJ2-7; 7 bases align to TRBD2. This CDR3 contains 14 residues. CDR1 and CDR2 from the germline V gene are MNHEY and SVGAGI. V trimming: 7 bases; J trimming: 2 bases; junction bases outside the gene matches: 8. The CDR3 sequence is CASKPGLRAYEQYF. CDR3 sequence (DNA): TGTGCCAGCAAACCGGGACTACGAGCCTACGAGCAGTACTTC.

The CDR3 nucleotides are TGTGCCAGCTCACCTGGGACAGGGATCACAGATACGCAGTATTTT. It yields the protein CASSPGTGITDTQYF. V usage is TRBV18 and J usage is TRBJ2-3, with 9 bases aligning to TRBD1. The CDR3 is made up of 15 amino acids. The trim removed 3 bases at V and 2 bases at J, leaving 3 bases unmatched. Looked up from germline, CDR1 is KGHSH and CDR2 is LQKENI. Full variable domain (outside the CDR3, taken from reference TRBV18 and TRBJ2-3): NAGVMQNPRHLVRRRGQEARLRCSPMKGHSHVYWYRQLPEEGLKFMVYLQKENIIDESGMPKERFSAEFPKEGPSILRIQQVVRGDSAAYFCASSPGTGITDTQYFGPGTRLTVL.

The gene calls are TRBV11-2 and TRBJ2-2; D is possibly TRBD1 (5 bases). This CDR3 spans 16 amino acids. Germline-derived CDR1 and CDR2 are SGHAT and FQNNGV. V was clipped by 0 bases and J by 4 bases, with 12 bases between them. CDR3 nucleotides: TGTGCCAGCAGCTTAGATATAGGGGCCGCCACCGGGGAGCTGTTTTTT. Encoded protein: CASSLDIGAATGELFF.

The chain has TRBV10-3 and TRBJ2-7, with TRBD1 matching over 8 bases. The CDR3 runs to 14 residues. Germline assignment: CDR1 ENHRY and CDR2 SYGVKD. Unmatched junction bases numbered 4, after V lost 2 bases and J lost 4 bases. The CDR3 region has the DNA TGTGCCATCAGTGAGGGGACAGGTGGGTACGAGCAGTACTTC. Its translation is CAISEGTGGYEQYF.

Concerning this clone itself: Relative to the germline gene, one junction end is altered; a read error may explain this. The chain recombines TRBV28 with TRBJ1-5; 12 bases line up with TRBD1. The CDR3 contains 12 residues. The germline V gene has CDR1 MDHEN and CDR2 SYDVKM. CDR3 in amino acids: CASSSGTGGVYF. The CDR3 coding sequence is TGTGCCAGCAGTTCGGGGACAGGGGGCGTGTATTTT.

The chain has TRBV5-1 and TRBJ2-5, with 12 nucleotides matching TRBD2. The CDR3 loop spans 16 amino acids. The germline V gene has CDR1 SGHRS and CDR2 YFSETQ. V lost 4 bases, J lost 4 bases, and 8 bases stayed unmatched. For the CDR3, the DNA is TGCGCCAGCAGCCCGAACGGACTAGCGGGATTAGAGACCCAGTACTTC. It translates to CASSPNGLAGLETQYF.

The chain employs TRBV5-1 and TRBJ2-2; the D gene is possibly TRBD1 (6 bases). This CDR3 region has 15 residues. The germline V gene has CDR1 SGHRS and CDR2 YFSETQ. V gave up 2 bases and J gave up 2 bases, with 10 bases separating them. In DNA, the CDR3 is TGCGCCAGCAGCTTACAGGGCATAAACACCGGGGAGCTGTTTTTT. It encodes CASSLQGINTGELFF. Complete variable domain (other parts from reference TRBV5-1 and TRBJ2-2): KAGVTQTPRYLIKTRGQQVTLSCSPISGHRSVSWYQQTPGQGLQFLFEYFSETQRNKGNFPGRFSGRQFSNSRSEMNVSTLELGDSALYLCASSLQGINTGELFFGEGSRLTVL.

The J gene is TRBJ1-3, the V gene TRBV30, with a possible D match to TRBD1 (6 bases). Germline values: CDR1 GTSNPN, CDR2 SVGIG (reference sequence). This CDR3 has 14 residues. Trimming took off 7 bases at V and 0 bases at J, with 13 bases between the two ends. The CDR3 loop reads CASGQLDSGNTIYF. CDR3 in DNA: TGTGCCTCCGGACAGCTTGACTCTGGAAACACCATATATTTT. The whole variable domain, filled in from reference TRBV30 and TRBJ1-3, reads SQTIHQWPATLVQPVGSPLSLECTVEGTSNPNLYWYRQAAGRGLQLLFYSVGIGQISSEVPQNLSASRPQDRQFILSSKKLLLSDSGFYLCASGQLDSGNTIYFGEGSWLTVV.

This chain connects TRBV18 to TRBJ1-1; the D gene is possibly TRBD1 (6 bases). Deletions cut 2 bases from V and 0 bases from J, with 19 bases between. The CDR3 is 18 residues long. Germline V lookup: CDR1 KGHSH, CDR2 LQKENI. The CDR3 protein is CASSPVVIQGNMNTEAFF. CDR3 DNA: TGTGCCAGCTCACCAGTGGTCATACAGGGAAACATGAACACTGAAGCTTTCTTT.

This chain uses TRBV30 with TRBJ1-1, with 7 bases aligning to TRBD1. This CDR3 has 18 amino acids. Germline V gives CDR1 GTSNPN, CDR2 SVGIG (reference sequence). Trimming took 2 bases from V and 3 from J; bases not matched to a gene: 18. The CDR3 loop reads CAWSPFTGSFDRDTEAFF. CDR3 nucleotide sequence: TGTGCCTGGAGTCCCTTCACAGGTTCGTTCGACAGGGACACTGAAGCTTTCTTT. Using reference TRBV30 and TRBJ1-1 for the parts outside the CDR3, the full variable domain is SQTIHQWPATLVQPVGSPLSLECTVEGTSNPNLYWYRQAAGRGLQLLFYSVGIGQISSEVPQNLSASRPQDRQFILSSKKLLLSDSGFYLCAWSPFTGSFDRDTEAFFGQGTRLTVV.

This clone was seen only a few times. The CDR3 protein is CASSSRTGKNTEAFF. The CDR3 bases are TGTGCCAGCAGTTCTCGGACAGGGAAGAACACTGAAGCTTTCTTT. The V and J genes are TRBV28 and TRBJ1-1; 8 nucleotides align to TRBD1. Germline CDR1 is MDHEN and CDR2 is SYDVKM. Trimming at V came to 4 bases and at J to 1 base, leaving 5 bases not matched to a gene. This CDR3 contains 15 residues.

CDR3 protein: CASSQDRDYGYTF. The CDR3 nucleotides are TGCGCCAGCAGCCAAGACAGGGACTATGGCTACACCTTC. The V gene is TRBV4-3, the J gene TRBJ1-2; TRBD1 might be the D (5 bases). Germline lookup yields CDR1 LGHNA and CDR2 YSLEER. The CDR3 loop spans 13 amino acids. With 0 bases removed from V and 3 bases from J, the gap between germline ends came to 5 bases.

This clone was observed a few times. The gene calls are TRBV7-2 and TRBJ2-7; tentatively, D is TRBD2 (5 bases). The CDR3 runs to 14 residues. CDR1 and CDR2 (germline): SGHTA, FQGNSA. V was shortened by 1 base and J by 2 bases, with 9 bases between the two germline ends. Written as DNA, the CDR3 is TGTGCCAGCAGCTTAGACAGCGGACCCTACGAGCAGTACTTC. This translates into CASSLDSGPYEQYF.

V and J are TRBV10-1 and TRBJ2-5; D may be TRBD2 (5 bases). The CDR3 is made up of 14 amino acids. Trimming stripped 0 bases from V and 5 bases from J, with 10 bases between. Germline CDR1 is WNHNN and CDR2 is SYGVQD (reference sequence). The CDR3 is CASSESGVGETQYF. Here the CDR3 DNA reads TGCGCCAGCAGTGAGTCCGGGGTCGGGGAGACCCAGTACTTC.

This rearrangement joins TRBV6-6 to TRBJ1-4, with D perhaps matching TRBD1 (6 bases). This CDR3 spans 15 amino acids. The V gene lost 9 bases and the J gene lost 4 bases, with 18 bases spanning the gap. The germline CDR1 and CDR2 sequences are MNHNY and SVGAGI (reference sequence). CDR3: CASHEGGGGNEKLFF. The CDR3 nucleotides are TGTGCCAGTCACGAGGGAGGGGGGGGTAATGAAAAACTGTTTTTT.

This clone was recorded only once. J is TRBJ2-5 and V is TRBV15; D is perhaps TRBD2 (6 bases). Germline V gene sequence: CDR1 LNHNV, CDR2 YYDKDF (reference sequence). This CDR3 is 11 amino acids long. Trimming shortened V by 9 bases and J by 5 bases, and 10 bases separated the two germline ends. CDR3 nucleotides: TGTGCCACGGGGGGTGGCGAGACCCAGTACTTC. Protein product: CATGGGETQYF.